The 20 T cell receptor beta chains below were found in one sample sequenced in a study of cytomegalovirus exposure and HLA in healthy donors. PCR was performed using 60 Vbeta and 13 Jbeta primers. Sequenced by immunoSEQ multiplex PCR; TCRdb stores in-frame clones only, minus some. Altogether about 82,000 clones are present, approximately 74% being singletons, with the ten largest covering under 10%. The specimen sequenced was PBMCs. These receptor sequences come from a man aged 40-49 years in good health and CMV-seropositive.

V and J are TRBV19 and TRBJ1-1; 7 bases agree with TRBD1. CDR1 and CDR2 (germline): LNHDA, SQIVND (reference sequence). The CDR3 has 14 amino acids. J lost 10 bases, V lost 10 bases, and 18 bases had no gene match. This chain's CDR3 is CATSADRAPTGAFF. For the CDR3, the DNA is TGTGCCACCTCTGCCGACAGGGCCCCCACAGGAGCTTTCTTT.

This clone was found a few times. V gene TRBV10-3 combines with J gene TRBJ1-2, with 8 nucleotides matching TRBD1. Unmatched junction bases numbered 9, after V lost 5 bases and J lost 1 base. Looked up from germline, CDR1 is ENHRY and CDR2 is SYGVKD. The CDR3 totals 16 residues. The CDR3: CAISKTGTGGNYGYTF. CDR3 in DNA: TGTGCCATCAGTAAAACCGGGACAGGAGGTAACTATGGCTACACCTTC.

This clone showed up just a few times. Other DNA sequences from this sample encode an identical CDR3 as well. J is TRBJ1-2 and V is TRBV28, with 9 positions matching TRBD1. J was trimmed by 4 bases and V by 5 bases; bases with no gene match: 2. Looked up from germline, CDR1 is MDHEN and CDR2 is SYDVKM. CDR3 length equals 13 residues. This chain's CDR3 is CASSPTGGYGYTF. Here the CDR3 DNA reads TGTGCCAGCAGTCCGACAGGGGGCTATGGCTACACCTTC.

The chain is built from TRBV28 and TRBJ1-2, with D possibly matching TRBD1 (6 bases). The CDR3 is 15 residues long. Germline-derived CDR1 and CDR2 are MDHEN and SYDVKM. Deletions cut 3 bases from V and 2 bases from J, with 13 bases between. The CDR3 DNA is TGTGCCAGCAGTTTGGGGGCAGGGGCCAACTATGGCTACACCTTC. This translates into CASSLGAGANYGYTF.

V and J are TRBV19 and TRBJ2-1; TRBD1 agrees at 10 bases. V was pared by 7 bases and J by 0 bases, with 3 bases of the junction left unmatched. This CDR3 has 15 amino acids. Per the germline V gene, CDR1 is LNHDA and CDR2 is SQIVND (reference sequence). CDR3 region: CASIRTGGSYNEQFF. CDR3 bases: TGTGCCAGTATAAGGACAGGGGGCTCCTACAATGAGCAGTTCTTC.

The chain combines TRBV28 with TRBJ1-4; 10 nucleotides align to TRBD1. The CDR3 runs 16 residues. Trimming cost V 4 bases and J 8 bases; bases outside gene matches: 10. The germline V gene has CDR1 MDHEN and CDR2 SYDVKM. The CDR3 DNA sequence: TGTGCCAGCAGTTCACGTCCGGGACAGGGGCAGGAAAAACTGTTTTTT. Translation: CASSSRPGQGQEKLFF. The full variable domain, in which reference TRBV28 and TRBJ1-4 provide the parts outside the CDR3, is DVKVTQSSRYLVKRTGEKVFLECVQDMDHENMFWYRQDPGLGLRLIYFSYDVKMKEKGDIPEGYSVSREKKERFSLILESASTNQTSMYLCASSSRPGQGQEKLFFGSGTQLSVL.

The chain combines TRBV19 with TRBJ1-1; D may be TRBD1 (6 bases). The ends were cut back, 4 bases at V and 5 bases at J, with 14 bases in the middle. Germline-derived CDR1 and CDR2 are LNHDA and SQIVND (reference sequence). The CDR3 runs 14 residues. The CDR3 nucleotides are TGTGCCAGTAGTACCAAATCTAGGGGGACTGAAGCTTTCTTT. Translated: CASSTKSRGTEAFF.

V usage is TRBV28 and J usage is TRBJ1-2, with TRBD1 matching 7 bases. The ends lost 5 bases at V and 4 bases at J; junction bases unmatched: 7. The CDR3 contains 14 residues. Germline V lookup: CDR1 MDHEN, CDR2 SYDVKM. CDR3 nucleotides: TGTGCCAGCAGTCCCGGAGACAGGGTCTATGGCTACACCTTC. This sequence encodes CASSPGDRVYGYTF.

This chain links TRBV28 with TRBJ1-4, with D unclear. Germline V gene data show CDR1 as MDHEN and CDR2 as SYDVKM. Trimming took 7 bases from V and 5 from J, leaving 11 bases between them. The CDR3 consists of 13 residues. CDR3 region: CASTDDGNEKLFF. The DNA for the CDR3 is TGTGCCAGCACCGATGACGGGAATGAAAAACTGTTTTTT.

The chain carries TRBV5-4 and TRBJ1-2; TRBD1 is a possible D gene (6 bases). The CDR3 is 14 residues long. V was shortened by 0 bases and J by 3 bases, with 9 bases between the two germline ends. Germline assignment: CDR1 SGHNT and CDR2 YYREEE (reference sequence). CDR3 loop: CASSLENRDYGYTF. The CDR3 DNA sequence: TGTGCCAGCAGCTTGGAGAACAGGGACTATGGCTACACCTTC.

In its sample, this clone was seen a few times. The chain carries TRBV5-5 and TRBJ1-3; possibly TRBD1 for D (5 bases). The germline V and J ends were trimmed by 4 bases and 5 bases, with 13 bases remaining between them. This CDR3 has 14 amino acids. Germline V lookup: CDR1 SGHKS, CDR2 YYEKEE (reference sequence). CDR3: CASSPEEGRNTIYF. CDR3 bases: TGTGCCAGCAGCCCGGAGGAGGGGAGAAACACCATATATTTT.

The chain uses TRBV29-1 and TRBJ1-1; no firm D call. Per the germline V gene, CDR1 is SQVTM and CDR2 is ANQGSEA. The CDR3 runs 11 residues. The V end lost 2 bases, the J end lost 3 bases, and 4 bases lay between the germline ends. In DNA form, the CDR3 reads TGCAGCGTTGAATACTACACTGAAGCTTTCTTT. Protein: CSVEYYTEAFF.

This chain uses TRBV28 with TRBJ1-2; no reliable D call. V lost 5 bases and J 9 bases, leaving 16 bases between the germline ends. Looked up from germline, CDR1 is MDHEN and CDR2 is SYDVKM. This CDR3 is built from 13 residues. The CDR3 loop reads CASSPPGITSYTF. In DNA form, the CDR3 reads TGTGCCAGCAGTCCCCCGGGGATAACGAGCTACACCTTC.

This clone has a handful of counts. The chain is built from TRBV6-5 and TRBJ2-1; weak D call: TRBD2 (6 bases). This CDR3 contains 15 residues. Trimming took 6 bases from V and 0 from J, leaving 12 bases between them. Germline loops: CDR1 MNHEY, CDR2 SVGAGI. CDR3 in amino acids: CASSRGGYSYNEQFF. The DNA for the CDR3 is TGTGCCAGCAGCCGGGGAGGCTACTCCTACAATGAGCAGTTCTTC.

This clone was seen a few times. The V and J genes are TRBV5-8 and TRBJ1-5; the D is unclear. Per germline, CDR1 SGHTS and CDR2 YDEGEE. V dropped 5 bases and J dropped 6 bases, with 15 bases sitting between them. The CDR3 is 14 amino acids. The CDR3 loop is CASRPERGSQPQHF. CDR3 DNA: TGTGCCAGCAGGCCCGAACGGGGATCTCAGCCCCAGCATTTT.

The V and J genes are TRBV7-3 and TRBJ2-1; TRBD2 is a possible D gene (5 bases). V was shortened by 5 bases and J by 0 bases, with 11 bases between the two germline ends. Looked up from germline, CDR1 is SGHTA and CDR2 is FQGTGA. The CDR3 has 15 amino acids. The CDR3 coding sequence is TGTGCCAGCAGCGTTAGCGTGAGCTCCTACAATGAGCAGTTCTTC. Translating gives CASSVSVSSYNEQFF.

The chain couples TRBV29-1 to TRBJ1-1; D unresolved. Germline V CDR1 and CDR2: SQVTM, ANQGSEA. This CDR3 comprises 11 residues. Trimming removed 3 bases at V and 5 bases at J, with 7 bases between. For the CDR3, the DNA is TGCAGCGTTGAGACTGGAACTGAAGCTTTCTTT. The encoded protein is CSVETGTEAFF. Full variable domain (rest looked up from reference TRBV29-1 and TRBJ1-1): SAVISQKPSRDICQRGTSLTIQCQVDSQVTMMFWYRQQPGQSLTLIATANQGSEATYESGFVIDKFPISRPNLTFSTLTVSNMSPEDSSIYLCSVETGTEAFFGQGTRLTVV.

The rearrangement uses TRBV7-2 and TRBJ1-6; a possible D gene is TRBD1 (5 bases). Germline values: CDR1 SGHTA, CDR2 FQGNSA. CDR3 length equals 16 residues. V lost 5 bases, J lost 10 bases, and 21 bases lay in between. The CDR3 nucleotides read TGTGCCAGCAGCGCCAGTGGACGGTATGGGGGGTCACCCCTCCACTTT. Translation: CASSASGRYGGSPLHF.

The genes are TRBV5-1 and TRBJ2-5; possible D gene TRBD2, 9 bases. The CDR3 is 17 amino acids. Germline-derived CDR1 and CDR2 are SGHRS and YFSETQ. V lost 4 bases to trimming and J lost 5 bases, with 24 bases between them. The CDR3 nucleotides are TGCGCCAGCAGCCAGGGGGCGGGAGGGCCGCGGCAGGAGACCCAGTACTTC. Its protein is CASSQGAGGPRQETQYF.

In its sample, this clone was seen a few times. Here the CDR3 DNA reads TGTGCCAGCAGCTTAACCCTCGGGACAGGGTTCACCGGGGAGCTGTTTTTT. This translates into CASSLTLGTGFTGELFF. This sequence joins TRBV7-3 and TRBJ2-2; 9 nucleotides agree with TRBD1. This CDR3 comprises 17 residues. Germline trimming cut 0 bases from V and 4 bases from J; bases unmatched to any gene: 6. CDR1 is SGHTA and CDR2 is FQGTGA in the germline V gene.